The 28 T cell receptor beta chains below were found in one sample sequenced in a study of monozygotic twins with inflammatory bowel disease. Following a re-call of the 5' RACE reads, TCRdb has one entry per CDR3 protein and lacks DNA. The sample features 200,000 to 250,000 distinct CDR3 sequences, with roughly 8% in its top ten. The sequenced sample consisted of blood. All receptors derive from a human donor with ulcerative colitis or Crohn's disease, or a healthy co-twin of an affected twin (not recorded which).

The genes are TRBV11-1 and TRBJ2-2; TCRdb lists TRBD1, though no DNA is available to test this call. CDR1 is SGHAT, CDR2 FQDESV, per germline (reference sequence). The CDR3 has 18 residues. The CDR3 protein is CASSQFYSVPGTTGELFF.

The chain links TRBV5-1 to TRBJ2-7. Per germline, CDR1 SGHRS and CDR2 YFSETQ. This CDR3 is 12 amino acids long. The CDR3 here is CASSLDRWEQYF.

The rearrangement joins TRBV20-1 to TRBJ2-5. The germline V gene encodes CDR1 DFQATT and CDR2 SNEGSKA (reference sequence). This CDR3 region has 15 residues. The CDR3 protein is CSARGDGRSQETQYF.

CDR3 sequence reads: CASSSTSGGIIMQYF. The V call is TRBV12-3 or TRBV12-4, the J call TRBJ2-3; the D call of TRBD2 rests on TCRdb alone, since no DNA is present to check it. This CDR3 region has 15 residues.

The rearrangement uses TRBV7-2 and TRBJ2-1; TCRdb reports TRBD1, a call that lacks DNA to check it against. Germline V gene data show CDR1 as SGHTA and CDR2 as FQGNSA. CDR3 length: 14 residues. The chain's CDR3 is CASSSPGYGNELFF.

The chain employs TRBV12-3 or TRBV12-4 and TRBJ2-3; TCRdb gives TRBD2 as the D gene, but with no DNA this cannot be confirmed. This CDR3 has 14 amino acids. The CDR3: CASSFSASGSTQYF.

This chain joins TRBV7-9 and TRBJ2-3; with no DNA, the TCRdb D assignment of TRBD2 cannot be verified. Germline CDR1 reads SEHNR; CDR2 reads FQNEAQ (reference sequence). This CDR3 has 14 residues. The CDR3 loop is CASSYRTDADTQYF.

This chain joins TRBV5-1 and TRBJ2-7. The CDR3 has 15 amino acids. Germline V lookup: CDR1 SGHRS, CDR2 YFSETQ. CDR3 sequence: CASSWSTGGSYEQYF.

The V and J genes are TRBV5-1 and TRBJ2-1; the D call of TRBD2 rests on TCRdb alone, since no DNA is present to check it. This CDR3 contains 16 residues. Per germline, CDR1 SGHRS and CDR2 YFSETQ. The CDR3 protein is CASSPTGTQAYNEQFF.

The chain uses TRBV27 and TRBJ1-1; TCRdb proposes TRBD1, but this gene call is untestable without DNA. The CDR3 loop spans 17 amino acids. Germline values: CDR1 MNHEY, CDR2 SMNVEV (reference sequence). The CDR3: CASSPLDRMTWKTEAFF.

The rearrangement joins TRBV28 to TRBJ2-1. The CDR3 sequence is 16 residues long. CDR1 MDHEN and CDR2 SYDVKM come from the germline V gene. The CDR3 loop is CASSAQTGSYYNEQFF.

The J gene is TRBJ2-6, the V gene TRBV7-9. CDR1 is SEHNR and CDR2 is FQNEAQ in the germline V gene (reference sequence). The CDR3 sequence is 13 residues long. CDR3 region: CASSLGGANVLTF.

The CDR3 protein is CASSRGLAGEGAKNIQYF. The chain links TRBV4-1 to TRBJ2-4; no DNA is available, so the TRBD2 call from TCRdb remains unchecked. The CDR3 spans 18 residues. Germline CDR1 and CDR2: MGHRA and YSYEKL.

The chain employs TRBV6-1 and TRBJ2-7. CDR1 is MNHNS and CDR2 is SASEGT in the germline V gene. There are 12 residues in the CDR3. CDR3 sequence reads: CASTGQLSEQYF.

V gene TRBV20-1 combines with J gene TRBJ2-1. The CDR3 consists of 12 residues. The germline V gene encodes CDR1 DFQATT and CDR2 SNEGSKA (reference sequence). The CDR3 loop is CSARDFHNEQFF.

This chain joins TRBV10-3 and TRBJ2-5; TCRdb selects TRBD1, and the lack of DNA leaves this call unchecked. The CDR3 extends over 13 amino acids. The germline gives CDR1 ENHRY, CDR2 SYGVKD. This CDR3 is CAISRQGQETQYF.

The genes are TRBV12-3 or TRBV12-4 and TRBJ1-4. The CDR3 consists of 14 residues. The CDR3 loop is CASTSAPTNEKLFF.

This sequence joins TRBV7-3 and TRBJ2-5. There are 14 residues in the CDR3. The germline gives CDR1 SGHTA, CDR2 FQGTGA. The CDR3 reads CARSLGPRQETQYF.

The CDR3 sequence is CASSPGTGRSYEQYF. The rearrangement joins TRBV2 to TRBJ2-7; TCRdb picks TRBD1, but there is no DNA to check that call. Germline lookup yields CDR1 SNHLY and CDR2 FYNNEI. CDR3 length: 15 residues.

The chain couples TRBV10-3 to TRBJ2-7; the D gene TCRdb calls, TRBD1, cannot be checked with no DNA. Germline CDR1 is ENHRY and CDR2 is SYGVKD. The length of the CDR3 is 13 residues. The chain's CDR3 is CAISFTGADEQYF.

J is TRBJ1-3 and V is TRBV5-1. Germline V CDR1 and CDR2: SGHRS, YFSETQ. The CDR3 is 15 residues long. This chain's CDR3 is CASSLDGTSGNTIYF. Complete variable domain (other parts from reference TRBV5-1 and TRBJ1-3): KAGVTQTPRYLIKTRGQQVTLSCSPISGHRSVSWYQQTPGQGLQFLFEYFSETQRNKGNFPGRFSGRQFSNSRSEMNVSTLELGDSALYLCASSLDGTSGNTIYFGEGSWLTVV.

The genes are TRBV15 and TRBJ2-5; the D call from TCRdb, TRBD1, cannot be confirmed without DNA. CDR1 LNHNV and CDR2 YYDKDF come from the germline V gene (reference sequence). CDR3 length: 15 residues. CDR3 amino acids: CATSSRDSKRGTQYF.

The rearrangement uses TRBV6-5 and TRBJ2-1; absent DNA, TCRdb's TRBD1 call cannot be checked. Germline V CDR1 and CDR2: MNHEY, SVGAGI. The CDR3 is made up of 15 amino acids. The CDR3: CASSYGTGEFNEQFF.

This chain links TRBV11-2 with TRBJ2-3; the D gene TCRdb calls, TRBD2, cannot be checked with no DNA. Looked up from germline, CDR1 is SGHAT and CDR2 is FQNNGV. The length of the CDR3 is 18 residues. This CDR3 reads CASSLDSLAGLRTDTQYF.

The CDR3 spells CASSQANGLTGELFF. The rearrangement links TRBV4-3 to TRBJ2-2. In germline, CDR1 is LGHNA, CDR2 YSLEER. The CDR3 has 15 residues.

The CDR3 loop reads CASSLLSGGTEAFF. The chain links TRBV5-1 to TRBJ1-1. Per the germline V gene, CDR1 is SGHRS and CDR2 is YFSETQ. This CDR3 comprises 14 residues. Complete variable domain (other parts from reference TRBV5-1 and TRBJ1-1): KAGVTQTPRYLIKTRGQQVTLSCSPISGHRSVSWYQQTPGQGLQFLFEYFSETQRNKGNFPGRFSGRQFSNSRSEMNVSTLELGDSALYLCASSLLSGGTEAFFGQGTRLTVV.

The CDR3 loop is CASTQSSRVGNQPQHF. V is TRBV19 and J is TRBJ1-5. Per germline, CDR1 LNHDA and CDR2 SQIVND (reference sequence). This CDR3 is built from 16 residues.

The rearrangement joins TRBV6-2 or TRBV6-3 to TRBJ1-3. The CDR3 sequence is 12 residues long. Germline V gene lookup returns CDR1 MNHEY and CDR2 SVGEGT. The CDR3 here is CASLKSSDTIYF.